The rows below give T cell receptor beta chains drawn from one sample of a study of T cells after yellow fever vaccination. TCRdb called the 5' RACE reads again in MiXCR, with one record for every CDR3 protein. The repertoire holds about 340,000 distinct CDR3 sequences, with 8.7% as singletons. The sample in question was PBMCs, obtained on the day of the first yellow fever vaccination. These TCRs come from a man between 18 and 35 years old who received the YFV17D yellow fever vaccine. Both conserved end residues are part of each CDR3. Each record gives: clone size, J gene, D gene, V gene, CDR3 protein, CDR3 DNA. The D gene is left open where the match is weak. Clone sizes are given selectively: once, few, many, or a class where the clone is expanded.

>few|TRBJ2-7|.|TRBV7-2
CASSAGTVYEQYF
TGTGCCAGCAGCGCGGGGACAGTCTACGAGCAGTACTTC
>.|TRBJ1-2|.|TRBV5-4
CASSLVSVNYGYTF
TGTGCCAGCAGCTTGGTTTCTGTCAACTATGGCTACACCTTC
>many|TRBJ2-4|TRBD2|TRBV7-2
CASSLSVAGGTKNIQYF
TGTGCCAGCAGCTTATCGGTAGCGGGGGGGACCAAAAACATTCAGTACTTC
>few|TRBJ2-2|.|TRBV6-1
CASRPGHTLYANTGELFF
TGTGCCAGCAGACCGGGACACACATTATATGCGAACACCGGGGAGCTGTTTTTT
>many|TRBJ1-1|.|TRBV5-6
CASSRVGRGEAFF
TGTGCCAGCAGCCGCGTGGGACGAGGCGAAGCTTTCTTT
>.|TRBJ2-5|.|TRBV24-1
CASKGSVQETQYF
TGTGCCAGCAAGGGGTCGGTACAAGAGACCCAGTACTTC
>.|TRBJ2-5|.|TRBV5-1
CASRIYMSQETQYF
TGCGCCAGCAGGATATACATGAGCCAAGAGACCCAGTACTTC
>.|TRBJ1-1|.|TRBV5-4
CASSPTPAGEAFF
TGTGCCAGCAGCCCGACCCCGGCGGGGGAAGCTTTCTTT
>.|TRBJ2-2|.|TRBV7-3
CASSLEGVPPGELFF
TGTGCCAGCAGCTTAGAGGGGGTCCCCCCCGGGGAGCTGTTTTTT
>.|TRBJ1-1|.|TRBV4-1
CASRGHQRTEAFF
TGCGCCAGCAGAGGGCACCAGAGGACTGAAGCTTTCTTT
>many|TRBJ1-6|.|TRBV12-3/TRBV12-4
CASFSSGGGSPLHF
TGTGCCAGCTTTTCCTCGGGTGGGGGTTCACCCCTCCACTTT
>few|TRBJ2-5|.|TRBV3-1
CASTQERGWRETQYF
TGTGCCAGCACCCAGGAGAGGGGATGGAGAGAGACCCAGTACTTC
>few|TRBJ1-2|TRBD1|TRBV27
CASSSDRLYGYTF
TGTGCCAGCAGCTCGGACAGGCTCTATGGCTACACCTTC
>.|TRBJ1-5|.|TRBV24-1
CATSEGNQPQHF
TGTGCCACCAGTGAGGGGAATCAGCCCCAGCATTTT
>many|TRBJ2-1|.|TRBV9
CASREISSYNEQFF
TGTGCCAGCAGGGAGATAAGCTCCTACAATGAGCAGTTCTTC
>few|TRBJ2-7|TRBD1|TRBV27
CASSTAGTGSYEQYF
TGTGCCAGCAGCACTGCCGGGACAGGGTCCTACGAGCAGTACTTC
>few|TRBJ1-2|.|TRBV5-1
CASSFNAEGRYYGYTF
TGCGCCAGCAGCTTTAACGCAGAAGGACGGTACTATGGCTACACCTTC
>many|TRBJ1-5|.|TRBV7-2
CASSQSNQPQHF
TGTGCCAGCAGCCAATCAAATCAGCCCCAGCATTTT
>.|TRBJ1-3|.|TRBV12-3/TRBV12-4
CASRLQVISGNTIYF
TGTGCCAGCAGACTACAGGTGATCTCTGGAAACACCATATATTTT
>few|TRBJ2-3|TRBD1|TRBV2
CAITGGSVIPSTDTQYF
TGTGCCATCACAGGGGGCTCGGTAATTCCTAGCACAGATACGCAGTATTTT
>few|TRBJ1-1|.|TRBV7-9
CASTSVRGNTEAFF
TGTGCCAGCACCTCAGTCCGGGGGAACACTGAAGCTTTCTTT
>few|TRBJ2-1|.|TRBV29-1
CSVHYSSSYNEQFF
TGCAGCGTTCATTACTCAAGCTCCTACAATGAGCAGTTCTTC
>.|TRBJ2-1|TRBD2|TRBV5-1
CASSLVSGTDNEQFF
TGCGCCAGCAGCTTGGTAAGCGGGACCGACAATGAGCAGTTCTTC
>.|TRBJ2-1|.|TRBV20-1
CSASDTGTVSYNEQFF
TGCAGTGCTAGTGACACCGGGACTGTCTCCTACAATGAGCAGTTCTTC
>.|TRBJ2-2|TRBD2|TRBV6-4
CASSDSSGGGATGELFF
TGTGCCAGCAGTGACTCAAGCGGCGGGGGGGCCACCGGGGAGCTGTTTTTT
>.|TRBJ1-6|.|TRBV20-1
CSARDPQTNSPLHF
TGCAGTGCTAGAGATCCCCAGACTAATTCACCCCTCCACTTT
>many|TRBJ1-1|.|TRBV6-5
CASSYSPLGDTEAFF
TGTGCCAGCAGTTACTCTCCTTTGGGGGACACTGAAGCTTTCTTT
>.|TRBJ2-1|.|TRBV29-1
CSVEDPDPPYNEQFF
TGCAGCGTTGAAGACCCAGATCCTCCCTACAATGAGCAGTTCTTC
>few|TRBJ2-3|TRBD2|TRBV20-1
CSARRWQRGGTDTQYF
TGCAGTGCCCGGAGATGGCAGCGGGGGGGCACAGATACGCAGTATTTT
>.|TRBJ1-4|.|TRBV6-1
CASSEALGLDEKLFF
TGTGCCAGCAGTGAAGCTTTGGGGCTTGATGAAAAACTGTTTTTT
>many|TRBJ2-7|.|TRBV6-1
CASSEPGSSYEQYF
TGTGCCAGCAGTGAACCCGGGTCCTCCTACGAGCAGTACTTC
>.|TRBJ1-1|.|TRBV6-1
CASSRSGQGAEAFF
TGTGCCAGCAGTCGATCGGGGCAGGGCGCTGAAGCTTTCTTT
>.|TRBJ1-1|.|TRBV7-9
CASRDKGENTEAFF
TGTGCCAGCAGGGACAAGGGGGAGAACACTGAAGCTTTCTTT
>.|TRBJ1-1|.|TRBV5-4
CASSSVQNTEAFF
TGTGCCAGCAGCTCAGTCCAGAACACTGAAGCTTTCTTT
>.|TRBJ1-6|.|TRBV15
CATSSTTGSSSPLHF
TGTGCCACCAGCAGCACGACAGGTAGTAGTTCACCCCTCCACTTT
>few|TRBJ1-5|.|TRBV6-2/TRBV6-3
CASTTRDSNQPQHF
TGTGCCAGCACCACCCGAGATAGCAATCAGCCCCAGCATTTT
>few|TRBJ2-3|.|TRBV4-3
CASSQGSPASDTQYF
TGCGCCAGCAGCCAAGGCTCCCCCGCGTCAGATACGCAGTATTTT
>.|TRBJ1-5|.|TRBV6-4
CASRTGHPNQPQHF
TGTGCCAGCAGAACAGGGCACCCCAATCAGCCCCAGCATTTT
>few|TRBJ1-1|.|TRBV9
CASSVDERPSEAFF
TGTGCCAGCAGCGTAGATGAGAGACCCTCTGAAGCTTTCTTT
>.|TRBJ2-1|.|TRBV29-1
CSVRFGNNEQFF
TGCAGCGTTCGTTTTGGGAACAATGAGCAGTTCTTC
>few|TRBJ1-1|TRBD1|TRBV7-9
CASSMGDRENTEAFF
TGTGCCAGCAGCATGGGGGACAGGGAGAACACTGAAGCTTTCTTT
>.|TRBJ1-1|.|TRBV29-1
CSGGGEAGTEAFF
TGCAGCGGGGGGGGGGAGGCTGGCACTGAAGCTTTCTTT
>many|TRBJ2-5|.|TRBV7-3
CASSPRPQGTQYF
TGTGCCAGCAGCCCTCGCCCCCAAGGGACCCAGTACTTC
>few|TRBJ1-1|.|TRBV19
CASRDGTGGWTEAFF
TGTGCCAGTAGAGACGGCACCGGGGGTTGGACTGAAGCTTTCTTT
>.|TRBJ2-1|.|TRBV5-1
CASSLAPGSYNEQFF
TGCGCCAGCAGCTTGGCTCCGGGCTCCTACAATGAGCAGTTCTTC
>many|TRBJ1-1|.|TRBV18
CASSPPLGPNTEAFF
TGTGCCAGCTCACCACCGCTAGGGCCCAACACTGAAGCTTTCTTT
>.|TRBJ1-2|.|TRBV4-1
CASSQDSGGRIYGYTF
TGCGCCAGCAGCCAAGATTCGGGGGGGCGCATCTATGGCTACACCTTC
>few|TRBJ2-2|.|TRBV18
CASSPFDPMNTGELFF
TGTGCCAGCTCCCCTTTTGACCCCATGAACACCGGGGAGCTGTTTTTT
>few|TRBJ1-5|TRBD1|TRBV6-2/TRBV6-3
CASWTGGYSNQPQHF
TGTGCCAGCTGGACAGGGGGCTATAGCAATCAGCCCCAGCATTTT
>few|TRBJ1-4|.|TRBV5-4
CASSPGGDTSNEKLFF
TGTGCCAGCAGCCCGGGGGGGGACACCTCTAATGAAAAACTGTTTTTT
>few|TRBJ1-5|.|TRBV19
CASSIVKGSNQPQHF
TGTGCCAGTAGTATAGTTAAGGGGTCCAATCAGCCCCAGCATTTT
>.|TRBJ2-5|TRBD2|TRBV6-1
CASSTSGAKETQYF
TGTGCCAGTTCGACTAGCGGGGCGAAAGAGACCCAGTACTTC
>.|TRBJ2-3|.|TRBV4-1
CASSQDLGGTQYF
TGCGCCAGCAGCCAAGACTTAGGAGGTACGCAGTATTTT
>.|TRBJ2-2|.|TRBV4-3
CASSQGGSPGELFF
TGCGCCAGCAGCCAAGGGGGGTCCCCCGGGGAGCTGTTTTTT
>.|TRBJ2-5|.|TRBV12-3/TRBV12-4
CASRRDSTQETQYF
TGTGCCAGCAGGCGGGACAGTACTCAAGAGACCCAGTACTTC
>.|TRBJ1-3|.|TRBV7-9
CASSPTESGNTIYF
TGTGCCAGCAGCCCTACAGAATCTGGAAACACCATATATTTT